The T cell receptor beta chain under discussion was sequenced for a study of OX40 agonist ivuxolimab in advanced cancers. Looking at the study overall: Of the patients, three showed partial responses, one with hepatocellular carcinoma and two with cutaneous melanoma.

This clone appeared a single time. Blood draws occurred at baseline, cycle 4 day 1, and cycle 7 day 1. This CDR3 comprises 13 residues. Looked up from germline, CDR1 is SQVTM and CDR2 is ANQGSEA. Trimming took 7 bases from V and 3 from J, leaving 13 bases between them. The protocol was immunoSEQ multiplex PCR, while the TCRdb copy is restricted to in-frame clones and leaves out a portion. The repertoire holds about 31,000 clones, with approximately 86% as singletons. This material consisted of CD4+ or CD8+ T cells sorted from blood, taken in a trial of the OX40 agonist ivuxolimab. The sequence came from an adult with an advanced solid tumor such as melanoma, head and neck, liver or kidney cancer. This chain joins TRBV29-1 and TRBJ2-4; D not resolved. CDR3 nucleotides: TGCAGCGCTCTACCGGTGGACAAAAACATTCAGTACTTC. It yields the protein CSALPVDKNIQYF.